This T cell receptor (beta chain) derives from a study of control samples from healthy donors and cancer patients. Data came from immunoSEQ multiplex PCR; TCRdb stores just in-frame clones and leaves some out. The table records 120,000 to 150,000 clones, roughly 92% of them present only once. A few counts support this clone. Sequencing used blood. The sequence was obtained from a man younger than 40 in good health.

CDR3 nucleotide sequence: TGTGCCAGCTCCGACAGCTATGGCTACACCTTC. Amino acid sequence: CASSDSYGYTF. The chain employs TRBV6-5 and TRBJ1-2; a possible D gene is TRBD1 (5 bases). Trimming removed 8 bases from V and 4 bases from J, with 8 bases in between. Germline lookup yields CDR1 MNHEY and CDR2 SVGAGI. The CDR3 is 11 amino acids.